A single sample is the source of the 27 T cell receptor beta chains below, sequenced in a study of identical twins. TCRdb independently ran MiXCR on the 5' RACE reads; one entry per CDR3 protein. The profile shows around 280,000 distinct CDR3 sequences, roughly 8.6% of them singletons. These same records also appear under a second study, on yellow fever vaccine responses in identical twins.

The sequenced material came from memory (CD45RO+) T cells sorted from blood. The receptors were gathered from a woman younger than 35 in good health.

This clonotype appeared many times. J is TRBJ2-3 and V is TRBV9; TRBD2 is a possible D gene (6 bases). The length of the CDR3 is 16 residues. Germline V gives CDR1 SGDLS, CDR2 YYNGEE. Trimming pared 3 bases from V and 1 base from J, leaving 15 bases between. CDR3 residues: CASSDYTSLGTDTQYF. CDR3 in DNA: TGTGCCAGCAGCGACTATACTAGCTTAGGCACAGATACGCAGTATTTT. The full variable domain, its missing parts supplied by reference TRBV9 and TRBJ2-3, is DSGVTQTPKHLITATGQRVTLRCSPRSGDLSVYWYQQSLDQGLQFLIQYYNGEERAKGNILERFSAQQFPDLHSELNLSSLELGDSALYFCASSDYTSLGTDTQYFGPGTRLTVL.

This clonotype was recorded a few times. The chain is built from TRBV3-1 and TRBJ1-5; no clear D gene. The germline V gene encodes CDR1 LGHDT and CDR2 YNNKEL (reference sequence). The V gene lost 1 base and the J gene lost 3 bases, with 1 base spanning the gap. The CDR3 extends over 12 amino acids. The CDR3 region has the DNA TGTGCCAGCAGCCAAGCCAATCAGCCCCAGCATTTT. Protein product: CASSQANQPQHF. Using reference TRBV3-1 and TRBJ1-5 for the parts outside the CDR3, the full variable domain is DTAVSQTPKYLVTQMGNDKSIKCEQNLGHDTMYWYKQDSKKFLKIMFSYNNKELIINETVPNRFSPKSPDKAHLNLHINSLELGDSAVYFCASSQANQPQHFGDGTRLSIL.

This clonotype was detected many times. This chain connects TRBV10-2 to TRBJ1-1; D is perhaps TRBD1 (5 bases). Trimming cost V 5 bases and J 4 bases, with 11 bases left between them. Germline V lookup: CDR1 WSHSY, CDR2 SAAADI. The CDR3 length is 13 residues. CDR3: CASSPGALTEAFF. CDR3 bases: TGCGCCAGCAGTCCCGGGGCCCTCACTGAAGCTTTCTTT.

This clonotype occurred many times. The CDR3 DNA reads as TGCGCCAGCAGCTTGGCCCTTAGCCTGACAGGGTTAATCTACAATGAGCAGTTCTTC. Translation: CASSLALSLTGLIYNEQFF. V and J are TRBV5-1 and TRBJ2-1; 7 bases fit TRBD1. Germline lookup yields CDR1 SGHRS and CDR2 YFSETQ. The V segment lost 0 bases and the J segment 3 bases; nucleotides outside the gene matches: 15. The CDR3 extends over 19 amino acids.

This clonotype was seen a handful of times. V and J are TRBV5-5 and TRBJ1-6; D unresolved. Germline V lookup: CDR1 SGHKS, CDR2 YYEKEE (reference sequence). There are 15 residues in the CDR3. The V end lost 4 bases, the J end lost 9 bases, and 17 bases lay between the germline ends. In DNA form, the CDR3 reads TGTGCCAGCAGCAAAGAACAGTTAGGAATTTCACCCCTCCACTTT. This sequence encodes CASSKEQLGISPLHF.

This clonotype was counted a few times. The CDR3: CATAVGQPQHF. CDR3 nucleotides: TGTGCCACCGCCGTGGGGCAGCCCCAGCATTTT. The chain combines TRBV28 with TRBJ1-5; D gene ambiguous. The germline gives CDR1 MDHEN, CDR2 SYDVKM. Trimming pared 10 bases from V and 7 bases from J, leaving 11 bases between. This CDR3 comprises 11 residues. Filled out from reference TRBV28 and TRBJ1-5, the complete variable domain reads DVKVTQSSRYLVKRTGEKVFLECVQDMDHENMFWYRQDPGLGLRLIYFSYDVKMKEKGDIPEGYSVSREKKERFSLILESASTNQTSMYLCATAVGQPQHFGDGTRLSIL.

For the CDR3, the DNA is TGTGCCAGCTGCCCCGGCCACAGCTACAATGAGCAGTTCTTC. It is translated as CASCPGHSYNEQFF. This rearrangement joins TRBV3-1 to TRBJ2-1; D is unresolved. Germline V lookup: CDR1 LGHDT, CDR2 YNNKEL (reference sequence). Trimming stripped 8 bases from V and 3 bases from J, with 14 bases between. The CDR3 has 14 residues.

The gene calls are TRBV5-8 and TRBJ1-2; D might be TRBD1 (5 bases). Trimming stripped 4 bases from V and 6 bases from J, with 16 bases between. Germline V gene sequence: CDR1 SGHTS, CDR2 YDEGEE. The CDR3 has 14 amino acids. The CDR3 protein is CASSPGGGSDGYTF. The CDR3 DNA reads TGTGCCAGCAGCCCGGGGGGGGGTTCGGATGGCTACACCTTC.

This clonotype was picked up a small number of times. The V call is TRBV6-1, the J call TRBJ1-5; D is ambiguous. Germline loops: CDR1 MNHNS, CDR2 SASEGT. Deletions cut 7 bases from V and 1 base from J, with 11 bases between. There are 14 residues in the CDR3. The chain's CDR3 is CASNEGRSNQPQHF. As DNA, the CDR3 is TGTGCCAGCAATGAGGGCAGAAGCAATCAGCCCCAGCATTTT.

The chain carries TRBV2 and TRBJ2-7; D remains ambiguous. Germline V gene data show CDR1 as SNHLY and CDR2 as FYNNEI. The CDR3 is 13 residues long. V lost 0 bases and J 6 bases, leaving 9 bases between the germline ends. As DNA, the CDR3 is TGTGCCAGCAGTGAAGCTCTAAGGTCCGAGCAGTACGTC. The encoded protein is CASSEALRSEQYV.

This clonotype showed up just a few times. J is TRBJ1-2 and V is TRBV3-1; D unclear. Per the germline V gene, CDR1 is LGHDT and CDR2 is YNNKEL (reference sequence). The ends were cut back, 2 bases at V and 2 bases at J, with 6 bases in the middle. The CDR3 is 13 amino acids. The DNA of the CDR3 is TGTGCCAGCAGCCAATTCGTCAACTATGGCTACACCTTC. Translated, it gives CASSQFVNYGYTF.

This clonotype was detected ten times or more. The rearrangement joins TRBV12-3 or TRBV12-4 to TRBJ1-4; TRBD1 agrees at 7 bases. The CDR3 is 13 residues long. Trimming cost V 3 bases and J 8 bases; bases outside gene matches: 3. CDR3 sequence: CASSLGTAEKLFF. CDR3 DNA: TGTGCCAGCAGTTTGGGGACAGCGGAAAAACTGTTTTTT.

This clonotype occurred a few times. The chain uses TRBV20-1 and TRBJ1-2; 8 bases align to TRBD1. The CDR3 is made up of 13 amino acids. Germline V CDR1 and CDR2: DFQATT, SNEGSKA (reference sequence). Unmatched junction bases numbered 5, after V lost 0 bases and J lost 8 bases. CDR3 residues: CSARDQGAGGYTF. DNA of the CDR3: TGCAGTGCTAGAGATCAGGGGGCCGGAGGCTACACCTTC.

This clonotype occurred a few times. J is TRBJ2-5 and V is TRBV3-1; TRBD2 agrees at 11 bases. The germline gives CDR1 LGHDT, CDR2 YNNKEL (reference sequence). J gave up 4 bases and V 4 bases, and 5 bases lay outside the gene matches. CDR3 size: 15 residues. CDR3 amino acids: CASSLGTSGVETQYF. The CDR3 DNA follows: TGTGCCAGCAGCCTCGGGACTAGCGGAGTAGAGACCCAGTACTTC.

V is TRBV7-2 and J is TRBJ2-7; D is uncertain. Germline values: CDR1 SGHTA, CDR2 FQGNSA. The ends were cut back, 3 bases at V and 2 bases at J, with 14 bases in the middle. The CDR3 sequence is 15 residues long. DNA of the CDR3: TGTGCCAGCAGCTTGTGGTCGGAGCCGCCCTACGAGCAGTACTTC. Translation: CASSLWSEPPYEQYF.

Ten or more counts support this clonotype. The genes are TRBV15 and TRBJ2-3; 9 bases line up with TRBD2. Germline CDR1 reads LNHNV; CDR2 reads YYDKDF (reference sequence). Trimming took 8 bases from V and 6 from J; bases not matched to a gene: 12. The CDR3 contains 15 residues. The DNA of the CDR3 is TGTGCCACCTTACCTATAGCGGGAGTAGGGGATACGCAGTATTTT. This encodes CATLPIAGVGDTQYF.

This clonotype showed up just a few times. The gene calls are TRBV5-1 and TRBJ2-1; TRBD2 aligns across 10 bases. V dropped 4 bases and J dropped 3; count of bases not matched to a gene: 4. Per the germline V gene, CDR1 is SGHRS and CDR2 is YFSETQ. The CDR3 consists of 15 residues. CDR3 nucleotide sequence: TGCGCCAGCAGCACTAGCGGGGATTACTACAATGAGCAGTTCTTC. Its protein product is CASSTSGDYYNEQFF. The full variable domain, rest sourced from reference TRBV5-1 and TRBJ2-1, is KAGVTQTPRYLIKTRGQQVTLSCSPISGHRSVSWYQQTPGQGLQFLFEYFSETQRNKGNFPGRFSGRQFSNSRSEMNVSTLELGDSALYLCASSTSGDYYNEQFFGPGTRLTVL.

Comments on this clonotype: A much larger clonotype is one base distant, so this may be a read error. V usage is TRBV2 and J usage is TRBJ2-3; TRBD2 aligns across 16 bases. This CDR3 has 17 amino acids. Looked up from germline, CDR1 is SNHLY and CDR2 is FYNNEI. The CDR3 nucleotides are TGTACCAGCAGCGCCAAAGGGACTAGCGGGGGGGAAGATACGCAGTATTTT. Translated: CTSSAKGTSGGEDTQYF.

This clonotype was recorded a few times. The chain couples TRBV20-1 to TRBJ2-5; unclear D gene. Trimming pared 8 bases from V and 5 bases from J, leaving 12 bases between. The CDR3 contains 11 residues. In germline, CDR1 is DFQATT, CDR2 SNEGSKA (reference sequence). The CDR3 coding sequence is TGCAGTCCCCACGACGGGGAGACCCAGTACTTC. Encoded protein: CSPHDGETQYF.

For the CDR3, the DNA is TGCAGTGCTAACCCGGGAGGGAACAGGGAGGACACTGAAGCTTTCTTT. This encodes CSANPGGNREDTEAFF. The chain recombines TRBV20-1 with TRBJ1-1; possibly TRBD1 for D (6 bases). The CDR3 extends over 16 amino acids. V lost 4 bases and J 3 bases, leaving 21 bases between the germline ends. Per germline, CDR1 DFQATT and CDR2 SNEGSKA (reference sequence).

Many counts were recorded for this clonotype. The V gene is TRBV4-1, the J gene TRBJ1-5; D not certain. Germline CDR1 and CDR2: MGHRA and YSYEKL. The CDR3 has 18 amino acids. Trimming left V 0 bases short and J 0 bases short, with 15 bases between. The CDR3 here is CASSQEIPTPYSNQPQHF. In nucleotides, the CDR3 is TGCGCCAGCAGCCAAGAAATACCCACTCCCTATAGCAATCAGCCCCAGCATTTT.

The chain employs TRBV7-9 and TRBJ2-1; unclear D gene. Trimming took 2 bases from V and 10 from J, leaving 12 bases between them. This CDR3 is built from 13 residues. Germline assignment: CDR1 SEHNR and CDR2 FQNEAQ (reference sequence). CDR3 sequence (DNA): TGTGCCAGCAGCTTAAAAGACGTCGGGGAGCAGTTCTTC. This codes for CASSLKDVGEQFF.

This clonotype was picked up many times. The chain couples TRBV4-1 to TRBJ2-4; 8 bases line up with TRBD2. The ends lost 1 base at V and 7 bases at J; junction bases unmatched: 6. Per the germline V gene, CDR1 is MGHRA and CDR2 is YSYEKL. The CDR3 consists of 15 residues. The CDR3 bases are TGCGCCAGCAGCCAAGGTTGGCGGGGGGTCAACATTCAGTACTTC. Its protein product is CASSQGWRGVNIQYF.

Here the CDR3 DNA reads TGCAGTGCTAGAGATCCGCTAGCGGGGGGTGGTGAGACCCAGTACTTC. Its protein is CSARDPLAGGGETQYF. The chain couples TRBV20-1 to TRBJ2-5; 11 nucleotides line up with TRBD2. Germline assignment: CDR1 DFQATT and CDR2 SNEGSKA (reference sequence). V lost 0 bases and J lost 5; bases outside the gene matches: 8. The CDR3 contains 16 residues.

This rearrangement joins TRBV6-1 to TRBJ2-2; D may be TRBD2 (5 bases). V was pared by 6 bases and J by 5 bases, with 19 bases between. The CDR3 covers 16 residues. Germline assignment: CDR1 MNHNS and CDR2 SASEGT. CDR3 DNA sequence: TGTGCCAGCAGGGAGTCGGCTGAGGGAAGGACCGGGGAGCTGTTTTTT. Amino acids: CASRESAEGRTGELFF.

This clonotype has just a few counts. The chain carries TRBV7-7 and TRBJ2-5, with D perhaps TRBD2 (6 bases). Germline V gives CDR1 SSHAT, CDR2 FNYEAQ (reference sequence). The V gene lost 5 bases and the J gene lost 0 bases, with 10 bases spanning the gap. This CDR3 is 14 amino acids long. The CDR3 spells CASSPGGYQETQYF. CDR3 in DNA: TGTGCCAGCAGCCCAGGAGGGTACCAAGAGACCCAGTACTTC.

This clonotype was recorded a few times. The chain is built from TRBV4-2 and TRBJ2-7; 9 nucleotides agree with TRBD2. The V segment lost 4 bases and the J segment 0 bases; nucleotides outside the gene matches: 10. The CDR3 totals 17 residues. Germline V gives CDR1 LGHNA, CDR2 YNFKEQ. The CDR3 is CASSRKTSGGYSYEQYF. The CDR3 DNA reads as TGTGCCAGCAGCCGCAAGACTAGCGGAGGATACTCCTACGAGCAGTACTTC.